This TCR beta chain was identified during a study of shared clonotypes between healthy human individuals. Germline lookup yields CDR1 MNHEY and CDR2 SVGAGI. This CDR3 comprises 15 residues. Losses at the gene ends were 6 bases for V and 5 bases for J; bases not matched to a gene: 9. Each subset's genomic DNA was split evenly across several immunoSEQ plates. Only in-frame clones appear in the TCRdb table, and some are missing; sequencing was by immunoSEQ multiplex PCR. Of about 500,000 clones in the sample, over 60% were seen once. The V gene is TRBV6-5, the J gene TRBJ2-3, with TRBD1 matching over 9 bases. Sequenced: PBMCs. The receptor was derived from a woman between 40 and 50 years old in good health. Some clones in this sample may be carry-over from other donors' samples. This CDR3 reads CASRPGQGRRDTQYF. The CDR3 nucleotides read TGTGCCAGCAGACCCGGACAGGGGAGAAGAGATACGCAGTATTTT.